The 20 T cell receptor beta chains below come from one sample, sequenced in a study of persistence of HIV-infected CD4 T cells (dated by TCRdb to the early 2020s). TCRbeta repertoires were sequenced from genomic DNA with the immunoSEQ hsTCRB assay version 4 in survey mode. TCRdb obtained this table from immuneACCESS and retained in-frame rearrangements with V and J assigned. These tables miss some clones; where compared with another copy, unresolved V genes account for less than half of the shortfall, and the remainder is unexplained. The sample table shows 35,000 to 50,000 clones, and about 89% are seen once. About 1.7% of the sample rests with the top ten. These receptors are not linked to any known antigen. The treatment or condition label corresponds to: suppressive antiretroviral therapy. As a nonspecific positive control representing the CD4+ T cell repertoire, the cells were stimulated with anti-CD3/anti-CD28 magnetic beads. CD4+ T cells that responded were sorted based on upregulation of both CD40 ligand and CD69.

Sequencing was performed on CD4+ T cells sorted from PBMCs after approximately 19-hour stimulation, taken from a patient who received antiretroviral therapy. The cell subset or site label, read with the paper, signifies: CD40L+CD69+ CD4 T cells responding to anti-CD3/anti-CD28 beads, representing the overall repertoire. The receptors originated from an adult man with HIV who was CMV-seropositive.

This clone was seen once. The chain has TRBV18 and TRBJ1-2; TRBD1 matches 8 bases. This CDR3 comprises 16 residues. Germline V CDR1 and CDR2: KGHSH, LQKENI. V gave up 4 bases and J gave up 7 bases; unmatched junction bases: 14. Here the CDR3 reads CASSLSPQDRDGGYTF. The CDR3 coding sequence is TGTGCCAGCTCACTCTCACCCCAGGACAGGGATGGTGGCTACACCTTC.

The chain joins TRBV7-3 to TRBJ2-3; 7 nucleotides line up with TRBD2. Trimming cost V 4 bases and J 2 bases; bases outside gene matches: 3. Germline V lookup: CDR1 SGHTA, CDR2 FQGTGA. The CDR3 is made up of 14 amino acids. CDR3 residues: CASSWSGDTDTQYF. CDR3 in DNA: TGTGCCAGCAGCTGGAGCGGGGACACAGATACGCAGTATTTT. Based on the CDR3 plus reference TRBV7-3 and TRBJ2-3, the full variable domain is GAGVSQTPSNKVTEKGKYVELRCDPISGHTALYWYRQSLGQGPEFLIYFQGTGAADDSGLPNDRFFAVRPEGSVSTLKIQRTERGDSAVYLCASSWSGDTDTQYFGPGTRLTVL.

In nucleotides, the CDR3 is TGCGCCAGCAGCTACGACAGGGGTGGAGAGACCCAGTACTTC. It codes for CASSYDRGGETQYF. V is TRBV5-1 and J is TRBJ2-5, with 8 nucleotides matching TRBD1. CDR1 and CDR2 (germline): SGHRS, YFSETQ. The CDR3 has 14 amino acids. Trimming at V came to 3 bases and at J to 4 bases, leaving 5 bases not matched to a gene.

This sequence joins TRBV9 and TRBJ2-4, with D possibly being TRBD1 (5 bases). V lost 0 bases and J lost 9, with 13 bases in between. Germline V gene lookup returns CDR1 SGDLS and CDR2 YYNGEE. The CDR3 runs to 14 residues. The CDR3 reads CASSVELGLSIQYF. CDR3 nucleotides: TGTGCCAGCAGCGTAGAGCTGGGGCTGAGCATTCAGTACTTC.

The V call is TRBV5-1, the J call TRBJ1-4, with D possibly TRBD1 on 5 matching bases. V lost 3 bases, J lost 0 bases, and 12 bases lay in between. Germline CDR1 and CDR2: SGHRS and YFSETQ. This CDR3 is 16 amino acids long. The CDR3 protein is CASSSGRIATNEKLFF. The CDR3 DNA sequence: TGCGCCAGCAGCTCGGGACGGATAGCAACTAATGAAAAACTGTTTTTT.

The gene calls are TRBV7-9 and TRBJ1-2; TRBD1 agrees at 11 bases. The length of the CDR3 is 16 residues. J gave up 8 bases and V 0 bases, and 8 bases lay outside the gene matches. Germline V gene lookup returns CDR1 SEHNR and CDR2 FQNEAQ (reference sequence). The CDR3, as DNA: TGTGCCAGCAGCTTAGCGCTCGGACAGGGGGCGGGAGGCTACACCTTC. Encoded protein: CASSLALGQGAGGYTF.

The CDR3 bases are TGTGCCAGCAGCTCTGACGGCTCCTACGAGCAGTACTTC. Amino acid sequence: CASSSDGSYEQYF. The rearrangement joins TRBV6-5 to TRBJ2-7; D ambiguous. This CDR3 is 13 amino acids long. Trimming took 6 bases from V and 0 from J, leaving 9 bases between them. In germline, CDR1 is MNHEY, CDR2 SVGAGI.

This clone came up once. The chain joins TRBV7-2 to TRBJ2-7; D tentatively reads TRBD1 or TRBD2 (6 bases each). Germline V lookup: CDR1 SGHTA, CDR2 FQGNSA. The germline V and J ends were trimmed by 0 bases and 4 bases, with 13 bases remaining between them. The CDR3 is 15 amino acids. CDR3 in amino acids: CASSLAGGHSYEQYF. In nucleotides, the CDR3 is TGTGCCAGCAGCTTAGCGGGGGGCCACTCTTACGAGCAGTACTTC.

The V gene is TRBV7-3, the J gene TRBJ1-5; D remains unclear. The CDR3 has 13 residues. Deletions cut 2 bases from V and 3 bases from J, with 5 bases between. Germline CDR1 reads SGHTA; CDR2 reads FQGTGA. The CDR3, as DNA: TGTGCCAGCAGCTTAGACGTCAATCAGCCCCAGCATTTT. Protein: CASSLDVNQPQHF.

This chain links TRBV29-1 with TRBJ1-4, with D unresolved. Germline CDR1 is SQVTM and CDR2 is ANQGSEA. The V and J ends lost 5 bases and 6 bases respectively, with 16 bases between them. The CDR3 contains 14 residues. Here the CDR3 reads CSVPDGVQYEKLFF. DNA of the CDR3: TGCAGCGTTCCAGACGGGGTTCAATATGAAAAACTGTTTTTT. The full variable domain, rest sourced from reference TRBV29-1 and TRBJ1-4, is SAVISQKPSRDICQRGTSLTIQCQVDSQVTMMFWYRQQPGQSLTLIATANQGSEATYESGFVIDKFPISRPNLTFSTLTVSNMSPEDSSIYLCSVPDGVQYEKLFFGSGTQLSVL.

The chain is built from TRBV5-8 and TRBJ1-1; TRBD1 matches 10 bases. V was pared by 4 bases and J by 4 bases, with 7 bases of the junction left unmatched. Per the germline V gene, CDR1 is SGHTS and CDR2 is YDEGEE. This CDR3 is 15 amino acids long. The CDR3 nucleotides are TGTGCCAGCAGCCCACTCGGGACAGGGGTCACTGAAGCTTTCTTT. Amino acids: CASSPLGTGVTEAFF. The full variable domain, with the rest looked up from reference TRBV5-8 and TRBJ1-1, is EAGVTQSPTHLIKTRGQQATLRCSPISGHTSVYWYQQALGLGLQFLLWYDEGEERNRGNFPPRFSGRQFPNYSSELNVNALELEDSALYLCASSPLGTGVTEAFFGQGTRLTVV.

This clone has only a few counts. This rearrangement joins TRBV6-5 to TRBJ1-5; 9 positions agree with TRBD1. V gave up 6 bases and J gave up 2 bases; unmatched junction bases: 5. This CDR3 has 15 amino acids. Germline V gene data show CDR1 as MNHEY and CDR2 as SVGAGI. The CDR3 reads CASSHRTGGNQPQHF. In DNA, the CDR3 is TGTGCCAGCAGCCATCGGACAGGGGGCAATCAGCCCCAGCATTTT.

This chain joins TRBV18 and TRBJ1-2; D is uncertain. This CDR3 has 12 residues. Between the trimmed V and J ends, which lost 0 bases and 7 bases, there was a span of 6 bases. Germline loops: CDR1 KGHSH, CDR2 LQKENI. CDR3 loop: CASSPPQGGYTF. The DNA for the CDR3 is TGTGCCAGCTCACCACCGCAAGGTGGCTACACCTTC.

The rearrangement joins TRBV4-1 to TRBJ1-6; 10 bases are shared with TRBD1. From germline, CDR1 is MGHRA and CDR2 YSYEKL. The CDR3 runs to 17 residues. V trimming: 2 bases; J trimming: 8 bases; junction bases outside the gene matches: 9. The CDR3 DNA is TGCGCCAGCAGCCAACCAATGAGCGGACAGGGGGATTCACCCCTCCACTTT. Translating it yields CASSQPMSGQGDSPLHF.

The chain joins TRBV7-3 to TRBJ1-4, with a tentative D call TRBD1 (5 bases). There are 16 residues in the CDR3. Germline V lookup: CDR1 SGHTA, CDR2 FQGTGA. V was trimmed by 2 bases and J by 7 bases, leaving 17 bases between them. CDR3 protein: CASSLGGEGKIEKLFF. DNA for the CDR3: TGTGCCAGCAGCTTAGGGGGAGAGGGCAAGATTGAAAAACTGTTTTTT.

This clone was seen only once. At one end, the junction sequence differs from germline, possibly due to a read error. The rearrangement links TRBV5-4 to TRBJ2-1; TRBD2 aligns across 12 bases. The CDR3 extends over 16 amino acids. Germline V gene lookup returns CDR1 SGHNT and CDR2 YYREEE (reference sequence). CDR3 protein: CASSLASGGVYNGQFF. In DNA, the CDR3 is TGTGCCAGCAGCTTAGCTAGCGGGGGGGTTTACAATGGGCAGTTCTTC.

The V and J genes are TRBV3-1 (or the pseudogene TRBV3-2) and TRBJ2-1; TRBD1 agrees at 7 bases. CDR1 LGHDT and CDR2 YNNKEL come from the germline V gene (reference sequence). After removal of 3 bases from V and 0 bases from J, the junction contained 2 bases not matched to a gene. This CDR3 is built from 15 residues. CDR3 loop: CASSHRQGSYNEQFF. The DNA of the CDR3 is TGTGCCAGCAGCCATCGACAGGGCTCCTACAATGAGCAGTTCTTC.

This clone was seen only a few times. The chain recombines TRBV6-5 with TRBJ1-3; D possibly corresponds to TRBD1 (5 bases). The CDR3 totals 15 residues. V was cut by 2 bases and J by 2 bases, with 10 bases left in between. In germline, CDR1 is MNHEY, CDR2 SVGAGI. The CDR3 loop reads CASSYTGTTGNTIYF. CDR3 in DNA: TGTGCCAGCAGTTACACCGGGACTACTGGAAACACCATATATTTT.

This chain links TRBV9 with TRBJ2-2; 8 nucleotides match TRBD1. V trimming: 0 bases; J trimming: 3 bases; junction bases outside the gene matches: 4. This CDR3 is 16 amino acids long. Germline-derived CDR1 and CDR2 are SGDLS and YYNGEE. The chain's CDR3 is CASSVGLQGDTGELFF. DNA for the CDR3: TGTGCCAGCAGCGTAGGCCTACAGGGGGACACCGGGGAGCTGTTTTTT.

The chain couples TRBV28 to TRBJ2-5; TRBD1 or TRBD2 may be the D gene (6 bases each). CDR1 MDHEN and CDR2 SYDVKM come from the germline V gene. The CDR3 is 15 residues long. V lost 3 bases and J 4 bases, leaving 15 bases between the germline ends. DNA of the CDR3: TGTGCCAGCAGTTTCCAAGGGGGGTTTGGAGAGACCCAGTACTTC. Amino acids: CASSFQGGFGETQYF.